This T cell receptor (beta chain) originates from a study of shared clonotypes between healthy human individuals. Measured with immunoSEQ multiplex PCR; TCRdb has only the in-frame clones, and not every one. The data show roughly 2 million clones, roughly 94% seen once. The naive CD8 population came from CD45RO-negative cells selected for CCR7, without terminally differentiated effector memory CD45RA+ cells. Points on this clone: Other DNA sequences of this sample code for an identical CDR3.

Germline V CDR1 and CDR2: SGDLS, YYNGEE. The CDR3 is made up of 13 amino acids. The ends were cut back, 4 bases at V and 3 bases at J, with 11 bases in the middle. Specimen: naive CD8+ T cells sorted from blood. The receptor comes from a man between 18 and 29 years old in good health. J is TRBJ2-7 and V is TRBV9, with a tentative D call TRBD1 (5 bases). The CDR3 reads CASSPGHLYEQYF. CDR3 in DNA: TGTGCCAGCAGCCCTGGACATCTCTACGAGCAGTACTTC. The full variable domain, rest sourced from reference TRBV9 and TRBJ2-7, is DSGVTQTPKHLITATGQRVTLRCSPRSGDLSVYWYQQSLDQGLQFLIQYYNGEERAKGNILERFSAQQFPDLHSELNLSSLELGDSALYFCASSPGHLYEQYFGPGTRLTVT.